In this sample, the clone carrying this TCR beta chain turned up a few times. Sequencing relied on a cDNA template that was reverse transcribed from extracted RNA. TCRdb's table, derived via immunoSEQ multiplex PCR, lists solely in-frame clones and lacks some. This sample has about 180,000 clones, with 63% found just once. This sample is drawn from a study of CD8+ T cells in alopecia areata. Overall study: A 6-month period off drug followed tofacitinib, which lasted 6 to 18 months.

Trimming cost V 2 bases and J 6 bases, with 6 bases left between them. This CDR3 has 12 amino acids. CDR1 and CDR2 (germline): ENHRY, SYGVKD. The researchers isolated CD4+ and CD8+ T cells from PBMCs by sorting. The receptor comes from a human donor with alopecia areata. The sample in question was CD4+ T cells sorted from blood, obtained at week 0. The chain is built from TRBV10-3 and TRBJ2-3, with a tentative D call TRBD1 (5 bases). The CDR3 region is CAISEGADTQYF. CDR3 nucleotide sequence: TGTGCCATCAGTGAGGGGGCGGATACGCAGTATTTT.